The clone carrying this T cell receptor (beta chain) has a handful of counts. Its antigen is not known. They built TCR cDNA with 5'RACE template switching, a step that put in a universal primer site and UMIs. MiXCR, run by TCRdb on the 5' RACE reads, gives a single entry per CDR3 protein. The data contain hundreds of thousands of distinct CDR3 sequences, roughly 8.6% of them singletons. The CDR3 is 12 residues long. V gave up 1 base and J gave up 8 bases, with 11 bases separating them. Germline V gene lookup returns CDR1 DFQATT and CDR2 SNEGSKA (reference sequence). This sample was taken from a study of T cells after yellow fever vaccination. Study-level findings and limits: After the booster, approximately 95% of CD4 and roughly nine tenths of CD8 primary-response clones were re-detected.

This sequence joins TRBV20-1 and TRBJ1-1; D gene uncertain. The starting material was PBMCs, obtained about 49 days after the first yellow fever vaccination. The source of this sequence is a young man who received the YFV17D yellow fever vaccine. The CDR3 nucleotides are TGCAGTGCTAGAGTTGGGGTTCCGGAAGCTTTCTTT. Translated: CSARVGVPEAFF.